The 12 T cell receptor beta chains in this list originate from one sample, sequenced in a study of Ad26.COV2.S vaccination and SARS-CoV-2 variants. Noted treatment: roughly 20 received Ad26.COV2.S at low or high dose, single or two shots; about 5 received placebo; per-sample allocation not given. Day 63 after the first injection of vaccine or placebo was the sampling time. Sequencing used immunoSEQ multiplex PCR; TCRdb keeps in-frame clones, though not all of them. The profile covers fewer than 800,000 clones, with around 90% appearing a single time and 1.5% taken by the ten largest. This specimen consisted of peripheral blood, obtained in a trial of Ad26.COV2.S vaccine versus placebo. These receptors were obtained from a person between 18 and 65 years old who received the Ad26.COV2.S COVID-19 vaccine or a placebo.

The DNA for the CDR3 is TGTGCCAGCAGCTTATTTAGTAGTTATAGCAATCAGCCCCAGCATTTT. Amino acid sequence: CASSLFSSYSNQPQHF. This rearrangement joins TRBV7-2 to TRBJ1-5; D unclear. There are 16 residues in the CDR3. Trimming cost V 2 bases and J 0 bases, with 11 bases left between them. The germline V gene has CDR1 SGHTA and CDR2 FQGNSA.

This clone has only a few counts. The sample holds other DNA sequences that translate to the same CDR3. The rearrangement uses TRBV14 and TRBJ1-6; D unclear. Trimming took 1 base from V and 4 from J, leaving 8 bases between them. CDR3 length equals 15 residues. Germline CDR1 reads SGHDN; CDR2 reads FVKESK. In DNA form, the CDR3 reads TGTGCCAGCAGCCAAGGTGGGAGTTATAATTCACCCCTCCACTTT. Protein: CASSQGGSYNSPLHF.

This chain joins TRBV6-1 and TRBJ1-5; D might be TRBD1 (6 bases). Trimming shortened V by 0 bases and J by 0 bases, and 6 bases separated the two germline ends. The CDR3 runs 15 residues. Germline CDR1 MNHNS, CDR2 SASEGT. The CDR3 protein is CASSEAGGSNQPQHF. In nucleotides, the CDR3 is TGTGCCAGCAGTGAAGCAGGGGGTAGCAATCAGCCCCAGCATTTT.

This clone was counted a single time. This rearrangement joins TRBV19 to TRBJ2-4, with D perhaps TRBD1 (5 bases). V shed 5 bases and J shed 6 bases, with 11 bases lying between them. Germline CDR1 is LNHDA and CDR2 is SQIVND (reference sequence). The CDR3 loop spans 13 amino acids. CDR3 region: CASSPDRLNIQYF. The CDR3 DNA reads as TGTGCCAGTAGTCCCGACAGACTAAACATTCAGTACTTC. Together with reference TRBV19 and TRBJ2-4, the CDR3 gives the full variable domain: DGGITQSPKYLFRKEGQNVTLSCEQNLNHDAMYWYRQDPGQGLRLIYYSQIVNDFQKGDIAEGYSVSREKKESFPLTVTSAQKNPTAFYLCASSPDRLNIQYFGAGTRLSVL.

The chain combines TRBV19 with TRBJ1-1; D call uncertain. Germline CDR1 and CDR2: LNHDA and SQIVND (reference sequence). This CDR3 has 11 residues. Trimming pared 7 bases from V and 1 base from J, leaving 4 bases between. CDR3: CASKQNTEAFF. The CDR3 bases are TGTGCCAGTAAACAGAACACTGAAGCTTTCTTT.

This chain connects TRBV5-6 to TRBJ1-2; D not certain. The germline V and J ends were trimmed by 0 bases and 4 bases, with 7 bases remaining between them. This CDR3 has 13 amino acids. Germline V lookup: CDR1 SGHDT, CDR2 YYEEEE. CDR3 bases: TGTGCCAGCAGCTTGGAAGGACGCTATGGCTACACCTTC. Translation gives CASSLEGRYGYTF.

The chain joins TRBV3-1 (or the pseudogene TRBV3-2) to TRBJ1-1; 8 nucleotides match TRBD1. V shed 6 bases, J shed 3 bases, and the junction held 6 bases outside the gene matches. Germline V gene lookup returns CDR1 LGHDT and CDR2 YNNKEL (reference sequence). CDR3 length: 14 residues. CDR3 sequence: CASRRTGFDTEAFF. Written as DNA, the CDR3 is TGTGCCAGCAGACGGACAGGGTTTGACACTGAAGCTTTCTTT.

The chain has TRBV27 and TRBJ1-2, with D possibly being TRBD1 (6 bases). Trimming took off 5 bases at V and 8 bases at J, with 12 bases between the two ends. This CDR3 contains 12 residues. Germline V CDR1 and CDR2: MNHEY, SMNVEV (reference sequence). CDR3 nucleotide sequence: TGTGCCAGCAGTCCCGACAGGCGCGGCTACACCTTC. The encoded protein is CASSPDRRGYTF.

The V and J genes are TRBV7-2 and TRBJ2-7, with D possibly being TRBD2 (5 bases). This CDR3 is 11 amino acids long. The V and J ends lost 5 bases and 6 bases respectively, with 8 bases between them. Germline V lookup: CDR1 SGHTA, CDR2 FQGNSA. CDR3 coding DNA: TGTGCCAGCAGCCCGGGGATCGAGCAGTACTTC. Translating it yields CASSPGIEQYF.

This chain uses TRBV29-1 with TRBJ1-1; D not certain. V was pared by 0 bases and J by 0 bases, with 11 bases between. The CDR3 has 15 residues. CDR1 and CDR2 (germline): SQVTM, ANQGSEA. The CDR3 DNA sequence: TGCAGCGTTGAAGATCTTGGCCCCATGAACACTGAAGCTTTCTTT. Amino acids: CSVEDLGPMNTEAFF.

This chain connects TRBV30 to TRBJ2-6, with 11 bases identical to TRBD1. The germline gives CDR1 GTSNPN, CDR2 SVGIG (reference sequence). The CDR3 runs to 19 residues. V lost 0 bases and J lost 3; bases outside the gene matches: 10. The CDR3 bases are TGTGCCTGGAGTGTACCCGAAGGGACAGGGGGAGGTGGGGCCAACGTCCTGACTTTC. Residues: CAWSVPEGTGGGGANVLTF.

The rearrangement links TRBV6-5 to TRBJ1-4; tentative D call: TRBD1 (5 bases). Deletions cut 7 bases from V and 0 bases from J, with 9 bases between. This CDR3 has 14 amino acids. CDR1 is MNHEY, CDR2 SVGAGI, per germline. The CDR3 loop reads CASMKTATNEKLFF. CDR3 nucleotide sequence: TGTGCCAGCATGAAGACAGCAACTAATGAAAAACTGTTTTTT.